Here is one T cell receptor (beta chain) with its context. The sample originates from a study of blood T cell repertoires in COVID-19. Across the study: PBMCs, B-cell-depleted T cells, or T cells were the source of the cDNA or gDNA that made up the material.

Measured with immunoSEQ multiplex PCR; TCRdb has only the in-frame clones, and not every one. This sample has about 160,000 clones; 80% occur once, and the top ten carry roughly 3.4%. In terms of age and location, participants ranged from about 18 to 95 years and lived in approximately 26 US areas. Cohort allocation depended upon clinical history that participants reported. Donors in Cohort 3 counted as recovered after two negative PCRs, clearance, or symptom resolution. V trimming: 6 bases; J trimming: 4 bases; junction bases outside the gene matches: 13. Germline CDR1 reads MDHEN; CDR2 reads SYDVKM. This CDR3 is built from 16 residues.

The sample comprised PBMCs or T cells enriched from blood (not recorded which). The chain couples TRBV28 to TRBJ2-7; 9 nucleotides align to TRBD1. The source of this sequence is a woman aged 55-75 years who had recovered from COVID-19. DNA for the CDR3: TGTGCCAGCAGCTGGACCCCGGGACAGGGCCGATACGAGCAGTACTTC. Its translation is CASSWTPGQGRYEQYF.